The entry below gives a single T cell receptor beta chain sequence along with its context. Its specificity is unknown. Trimming took off 1 base at V and 4 bases at J, with 11 bases between the two ends. The CDR3 has 15 residues. In germline, CDR1 is SGHAT, CDR2 FQDESV (reference sequence). Only in-frame clones appear in the TCRdb table, and some are missing; sequencing was by immunoSEQ multiplex PCR. The table has roughly 140,000 clones, about nine tenths seen once. The data are from a study of T cell responses to AZD1222 COVID-19 vaccine. Study conclusions and caveats: Every sample of the repertoires postdated the peak T cell response. An increase in Spike-specific TCR breadth and depth was observed after two AZD1222 doses.

The chain carries TRBV11-1 and TRBJ1-5; maybe TRBD1 (5 bases). The origin of this receptor is an adult who had recovered from COVID-19. The sample here was peripheral blood, taken after recovery from COVID-19. The CDR3 DNA reads TGTGCCAGCAGCTTAGTGAAGGGGCTGAATCAGCCCCAGCATTTT. Residues: CASSLVKGLNQPQHF.